The rows below give T cell receptor beta chains drawn from one sample of a study of blood T cell repertoires in COVID-19. Sequencing was performed with immunoSEQ multiplex PCR; in TCRdb, only in-frame clones are kept and a portion is missing. The sample holds around 97,000 clones, approximately 82% seen once. The sample comprised peripheral blood. These receptors were taken from a man between 65 and 85 years old with acute or convalescent COVID-19. CDR3s include the opening cysteine and the closing phenylalanine or tryptophan. Each record gives: CDR3 length, V gene, clone size, D gene, J gene, CDR3 DNA, CDR3 protein. D genes are given only for firm matches. Clone size is shown for a subset of rows, as once, few, many or a class of expanded clone.

>17|TRBV11-2|.|TRBD2|TRBJ2-7
TGTGCCAGCAGCTCCGGACTAGCGGGGGCCATTACCTACGAGCAGTACTTC
CASSSGLAGAITYEQYF
>14|TRBV6-4|.|TRBD2|TRBJ2-7
TGTGCCACCCATCCTCCGGGGGGGTCCTACGAGCAGTACTTC
CATHPPGGSYEQYF
>15|TRBV5-8|.|TRBD1|TRBJ1-2
TGTGCCAGCAGCTGGGGAGTATGGGGACAGGGATGGGACACCTTC
CASSWGVWGQGWDTF
>11|TRBV6-5|.|TRBD1|TRBJ1-2
TGTGCCAGCAGAGACAGGGACGGCTACACCTTC
CASRDRDGYTF
>14|TRBV29-1|.|TRBD1|TRBJ2-6
TGCAGCGTAAACACAGGGGCTGGGGCCAACGTCCTGACTTTC
CSVNTGAGANVLTF
>15|TRBV2|.|TRBD1|TRBJ1-5
TGTGCCAGCAGTGGGGAGACAGGGAAAAATCAGCCCCAGCATTTT
CASSGETGKNQPQHF
>16|TRBV28|.|.|TRBJ1-4
TGTGCCAGCAGTTTAATATTCAGGACTAAAGGTGAAAAACTGTTTTTT
CASSLIFRTKGEKLFF
>15|TRBV20-1|.|.|TRBJ1-1
TGCAGTGCTAGTAAGACACAGGCCTTGAACACTGAAGCTTTCTTT
CSASKTQALNTEAFF
>14|TRBV6-2/TRBV6-3|.|.|TRBJ1-3
TGTGCCAGCAGTGACGCGGGGGCTGGAAACACCATATATTTT
CASSDAGAGNTIYF
>20|TRBV7-8|.|TRBD1|TRBJ1-5
TGTGCCAGCAGCCCCGGCCGGCGGACAGGGGGAAAATATAGCAATCAGCCCCAGCATTTT
CASSPGRRTGGKYSNQPQHF
>12|TRBV28|.|.|TRBJ2-7
TGTGCCAGCAGTTGTCCTCACTGTGAGCAGTACTTC
CASSCPHCEQYF
>14|TRBV9|.|.|TRBJ1-1
TGTGCCAGCAGCGTATCCACCGGTGTGGCTGAAGCTTTCTTT
CASSVSTGVAEAFF
>13|TRBV5-8|.|.|TRBJ2-7
TGTGCCGCGTCACGGGGACAATTCTACGAGCAGTACTTC
CAASRGQFYEQYF
>12|TRBV5-6|.|.|TRBJ1-2
TGTGCCAGCGTCTTTCAGGGCGGTGGCTACACCTTC
CASVFQGGGYTF
>14|TRBV10-3|once|.|TRBJ1-2
TGTGCCATCAGCCAAGTACAGAGAAACTATGGCTACACCTTC
CAISQVQRNYGYTF
>16|TRBV6-5|.|TRBD1|TRBJ1-6
TGTGCCAGCAGTTCCAGGGGGAGGCTTGGTCATTCACCCCTCCACTTT
CASSSRGRLGHSPLHF
>12|TRBV6-6|.|.|TRBJ2-1
TGTGCCAGCAGCCGGAGGGGCGATGAGCAGTTCTTC
CASSRRGDEQFF
>14|TRBV7-9|.|TRBD1|TRBJ1-1
TGTGCCAGCACCAGACAGGGCATGAACACTGAAGCTTTCTTT
CASTRQGMNTEAFF